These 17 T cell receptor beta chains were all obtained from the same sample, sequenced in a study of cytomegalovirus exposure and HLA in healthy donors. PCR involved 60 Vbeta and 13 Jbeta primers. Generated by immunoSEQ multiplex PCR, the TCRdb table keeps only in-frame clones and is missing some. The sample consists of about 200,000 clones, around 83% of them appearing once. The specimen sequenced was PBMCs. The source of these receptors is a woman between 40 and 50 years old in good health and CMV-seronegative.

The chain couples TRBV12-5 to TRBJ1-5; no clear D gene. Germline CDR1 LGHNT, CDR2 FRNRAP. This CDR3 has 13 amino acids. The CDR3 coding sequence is TGTGCCCTCCAGGTTCTGTCCAATCAGCCCCAGCATTTT. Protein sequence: CALQVLSNQPQHF. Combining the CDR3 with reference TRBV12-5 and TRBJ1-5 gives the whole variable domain DARVTQTPRHKVTEMGQEVTMRCQPILGHNTVFWYRQTMMQGLELLAYFRNRAPLDDSGMPKDRFSAEMPDATLATLKIQPSEPRDSAVYFCALQVLSNQPQHFGDGTRLSIL.

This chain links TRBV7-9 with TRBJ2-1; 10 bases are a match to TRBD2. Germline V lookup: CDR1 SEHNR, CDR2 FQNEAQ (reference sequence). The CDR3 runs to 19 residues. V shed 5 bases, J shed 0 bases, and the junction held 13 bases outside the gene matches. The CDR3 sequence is CASSKVGLALLSSYNEQFF. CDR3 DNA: TGTGCCAGCAGCAAGGTGGGACTAGCGTTACTCAGCTCCTACAATGAGCAGTTCTTC.

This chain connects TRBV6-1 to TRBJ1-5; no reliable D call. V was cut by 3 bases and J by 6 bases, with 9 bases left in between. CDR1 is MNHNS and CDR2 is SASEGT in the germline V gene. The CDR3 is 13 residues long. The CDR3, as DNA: TGTGCCAGCAGTGACAGATACACTCAGCCCCAGCATTTT. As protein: CASSDRYTQPQHF.

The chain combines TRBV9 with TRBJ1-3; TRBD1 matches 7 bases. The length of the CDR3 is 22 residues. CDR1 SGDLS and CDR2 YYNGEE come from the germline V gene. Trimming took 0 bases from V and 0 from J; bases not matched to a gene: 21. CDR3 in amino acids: CASSVGPGQALIGGTSGNTIYF. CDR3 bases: TGTGCCAGCAGCGTAGGGCCCGGACAGGCGCTAATTGGCGGGACCTCTGGAAACACCATATATTTT.

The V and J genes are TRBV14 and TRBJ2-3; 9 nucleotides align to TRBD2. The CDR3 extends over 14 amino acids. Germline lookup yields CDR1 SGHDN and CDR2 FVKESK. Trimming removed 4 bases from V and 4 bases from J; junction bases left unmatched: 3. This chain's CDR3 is CASSLSGSADTQYF. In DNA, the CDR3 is TGTGCCAGCAGCCTTAGCGGGAGCGCAGATACGCAGTATTTT.

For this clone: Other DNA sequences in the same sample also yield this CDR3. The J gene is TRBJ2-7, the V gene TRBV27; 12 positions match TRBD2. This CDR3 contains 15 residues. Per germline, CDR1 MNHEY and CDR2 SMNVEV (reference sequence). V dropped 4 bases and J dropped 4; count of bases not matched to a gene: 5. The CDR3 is CASSSGLAGTYEQYF. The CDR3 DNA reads TGTGCCAGCAGTTCAGGACTAGCGGGAACGTACGAGCAGTACTTC.

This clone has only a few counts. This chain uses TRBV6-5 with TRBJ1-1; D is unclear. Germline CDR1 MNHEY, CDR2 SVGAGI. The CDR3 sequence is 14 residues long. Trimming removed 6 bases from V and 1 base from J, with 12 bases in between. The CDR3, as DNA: TGTGCCAGCAGCCGACTAAATACGAACACTGAAGCTTTCTTT. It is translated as CASSRLNTNTEAFF.

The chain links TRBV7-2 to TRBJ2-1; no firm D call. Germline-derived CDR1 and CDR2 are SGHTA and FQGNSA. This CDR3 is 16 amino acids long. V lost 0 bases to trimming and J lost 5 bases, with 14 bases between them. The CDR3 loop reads CASSLAAYQRDNEQFF. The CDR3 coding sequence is TGTGCCAGCAGCTTAGCGGCGTATCAGCGAGACAATGAGCAGTTCTTC. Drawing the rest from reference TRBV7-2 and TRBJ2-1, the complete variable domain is GAGVSQSPSNKVTEKGKDVELRCDPISGHTALYWYRQSLGQGLEFLIYFQGNSAPDKSGLPSDRFSAERTGGSVSTLTIQRTQQEDSAVYLCASSLAAYQRDNEQFFGPGTRLTVL.

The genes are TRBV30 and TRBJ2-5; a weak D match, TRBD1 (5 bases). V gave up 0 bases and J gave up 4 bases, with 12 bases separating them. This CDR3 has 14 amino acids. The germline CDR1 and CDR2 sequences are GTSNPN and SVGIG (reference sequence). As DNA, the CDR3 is TGTGCCTGGAGTGTACAGGTCGTCGGAGAGACCCAGTACTTC. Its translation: CAWSVQVVGETQYF.

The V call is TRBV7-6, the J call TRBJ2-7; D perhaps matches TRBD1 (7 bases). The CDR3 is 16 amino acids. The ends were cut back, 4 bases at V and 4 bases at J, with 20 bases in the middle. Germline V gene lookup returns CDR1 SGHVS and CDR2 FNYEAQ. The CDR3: CASSSQGGTAGYEQYF. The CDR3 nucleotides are TGTGCCAGCAGCTCTCAAGGGGGGACAGCTGGTTACGAGCAGTACTTC.

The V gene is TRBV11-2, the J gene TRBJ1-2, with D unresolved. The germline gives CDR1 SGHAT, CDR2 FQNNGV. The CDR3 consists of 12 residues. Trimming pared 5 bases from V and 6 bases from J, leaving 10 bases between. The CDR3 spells CASSPSGDGYTF. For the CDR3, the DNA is TGTGCCAGCAGCCCCTCTGGAGATGGCTACACCTTC.

CDR3 region: CASRLAVLTSGELFF. The CDR3 nucleotides are TGCGCCAGCCGACTAGCGGTTCTGACCTCCGGGGAGCTGTTTTTT. V gene TRBV5-1 combines with J gene TRBJ2-2; 9 positions match TRBD2. CDR1 is SGHRS and CDR2 is YFSETQ in the germline V gene. The CDR3 runs to 15 residues. With V trimmed by 7 bases and J by 6 bases, 10 bases remained unmatched.

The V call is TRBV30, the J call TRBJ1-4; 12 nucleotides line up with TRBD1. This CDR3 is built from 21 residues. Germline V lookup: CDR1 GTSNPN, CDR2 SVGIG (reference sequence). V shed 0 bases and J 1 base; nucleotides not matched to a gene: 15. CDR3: CAWSVRLWGTGGRLTNEKLFF. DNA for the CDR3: TGTGCCTGGAGTGTACGACTCTGGGGGACAGGGGGCAGGTTAACTAATGAAAAACTGTTTTTT.

The CDR3 coding sequence is TGTGCCAGCAGTGACTGTCAGGTAGGGGGTAAACTCTGCAGGACCCAGTACTTC. It is translated as CASSDCQVGGKLCRTQYF. The V and J genes are TRBV6-4 and TRBJ2-5; D is perhaps TRBD1 (6 bases). This CDR3 comprises 18 residues. Deletions cut 1 base from V and 7 bases from J, with 25 bases between. CDR1 is MRHNA and CDR2 is SNTAGT in the germline V gene.

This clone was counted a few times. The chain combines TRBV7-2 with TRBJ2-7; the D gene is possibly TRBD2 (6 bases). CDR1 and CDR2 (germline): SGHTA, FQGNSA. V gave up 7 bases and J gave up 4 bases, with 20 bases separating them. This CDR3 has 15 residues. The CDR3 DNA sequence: TGTGCCAGCACCCGAGGTCGGGGGTTCCGGTACGAGCAGTACTTC. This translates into CASTRGRGFRYEQYF. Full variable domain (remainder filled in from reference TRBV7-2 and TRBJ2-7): GAGVSQSPSNKVTEKGKDVELRCDPISGHTALYWYRQSLGQGLEFLIYFQGNSAPDKSGLPSDRFSAERTGGSVSTLTIQRTQQEDSAVYLCASTRGRGFRYEQYFGPGTRLTVT.

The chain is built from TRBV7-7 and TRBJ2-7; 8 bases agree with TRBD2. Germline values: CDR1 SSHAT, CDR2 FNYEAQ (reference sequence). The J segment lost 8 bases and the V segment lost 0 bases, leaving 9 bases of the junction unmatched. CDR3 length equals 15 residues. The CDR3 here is CASSLASGGWDKQYF. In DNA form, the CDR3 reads TGTGCCAGCAGCTTAGCGAGCGGGGGATGGGACAAGCAGTACTTC. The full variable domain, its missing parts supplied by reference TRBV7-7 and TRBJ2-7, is GAGVSQSPRYKVTKRGQDVTLRCDPISSHATLYWYQQALGQGPEFLTYFNYEAQPDKSGLPSDRFSAERPEGSISTLTIQRTEQRDSAMYRCASSLASGGWDKQYFGPGTRLTVT.

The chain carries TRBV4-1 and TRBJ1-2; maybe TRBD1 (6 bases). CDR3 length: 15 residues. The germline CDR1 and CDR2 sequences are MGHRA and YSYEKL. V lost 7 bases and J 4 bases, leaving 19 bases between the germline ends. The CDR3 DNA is TGCGCCAGCACCCTAAGAGAGGGGGATCCCTATGGCTACACCTTC. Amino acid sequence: CASTLREGDPYGYTF.